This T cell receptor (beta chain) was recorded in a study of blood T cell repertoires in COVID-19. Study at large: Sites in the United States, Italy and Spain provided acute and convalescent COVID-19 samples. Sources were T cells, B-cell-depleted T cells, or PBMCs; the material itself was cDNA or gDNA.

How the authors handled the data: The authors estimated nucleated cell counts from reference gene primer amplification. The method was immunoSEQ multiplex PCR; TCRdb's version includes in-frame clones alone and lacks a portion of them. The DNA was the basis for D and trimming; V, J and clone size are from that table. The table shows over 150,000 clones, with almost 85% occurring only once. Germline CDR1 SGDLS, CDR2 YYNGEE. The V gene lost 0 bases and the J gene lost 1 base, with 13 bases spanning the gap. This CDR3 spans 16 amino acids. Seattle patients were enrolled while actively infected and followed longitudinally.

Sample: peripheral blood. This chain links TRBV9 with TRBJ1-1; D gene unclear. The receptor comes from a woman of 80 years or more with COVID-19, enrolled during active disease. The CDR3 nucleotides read TGTGCCAGCAGCGTAGCTACGGTCACCTCGAACACTGAAGCTTTCTTT. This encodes CASSVATVTSNTEAFF.